At least ten counts were recorded for the clone carrying this T cell receptor beta chain. These data are taken from a study of T cells after yellow fever vaccination. TCRdb re-analysed the 5' RACE reads in MiXCR, keeping a single row per CDR3 protein. The sample holds 500,000 to 650,000 distinct CDR3 sequences, roughly a sixth seen once. The CDR3 extends over 14 amino acids. Unmatched junction bases numbered 5, after V lost 5 bases and J lost 5 bases. The germline V gene encodes CDR1 SGHRS and CDR2 YFSETQ. The V and J genes are TRBV5-1 and TRBJ2-5; TRBD2 matches 11 bases. Specimen: PBMCs, collected around 5 days after the first yellow fever vaccination. This sequence was found in a man between 18 and 29 years old who received the YFV17D yellow fever vaccine. The CDR3 protein is CASSSTSGGETQYF. The CDR3 coding sequence is TGCGCCAGCAGTTCTACTAGCGGGGGTGAGACCCAGTACTTC.